The entry below gives a single TCR gamma chain sequence along with its context. The target antigen is unknown. The source of the sample is a study of Vδ1+ human thymocytes. Study-wide points: Thymic delta-chain repertoires held roughly 20% Vdelta2 sequences and few Vdelta3, despite high sort purity. Bulk data may be misread because of unexpected Vdelta2 sequences. Highly polyclonal TRG and TRD repertoires with Gaussian CDR3 length distributions appeared in thymus.

The template was reverse-transcribed extracted RNA. Multiplex PCR used pooled V-gene forward primers and a constant-region reverse primer to amplify CDR3s. TCRdb reapplied CATT to the multiplex PCR reads. Among 9,000 to 13,000 gamma-chain clones listed, about 40% were seen once. Germline V gives CDR1 VTNTFY, CDR2 YDVSTARD (reference sequence). The CDR3 sequence is 14 residues long. The junction had 16 bases not matched to a gene; V was cut back by 2 bases and J by 12 bases. Alphabeta T cells were depleted, then CD3+ Vdelta1+ Vdelta2- thymocytes were FACS-sorted. Purity of the sorted Vdelta1+ thymocytes ranged from roughly 98% to 99.6%.

The rearrangement links TRGV3 to TRGJ1 or TRGJ2. The J gene, absent from TCRdb, was called here by matching the DNA to germline. Material: Vdelta1+ gamma-delta thymocytes from the thymus. The subset: FACS-sorted CD3+ TCRalphabeta- TCRVdelta1+ TCRVdelta2- thymocytes. The sequence was collected from a boy younger than two who had congenital heart surgery. CDR3 in amino acids: CATWDNHGIRRKLF. The DNA for the CDR3 is TGTGCCACCTGGGACAACCACGGAATTAGGAGGAAACTCTTT.